One and the same sample provided the 5 T cell receptor beta chains below, sequenced in a study of shared clonotypes between healthy human individuals. Naive CD8 isolation took CD45RO-negative cells positively selected for CCR7 and excluded terminally differentiated effector memory CD45RA+ cells. Assay: immunoSEQ multiplex PCR; the TCRdb copy retains only in-frame clones and omits some. Altogether about 2.2 million clones are present, 90% to 95% being singletons, with the ten largest covering less than 2%. Material for sequencing was naive CD8+ T cells from PBMCs. These receptors came from a man aged 18 to 35 in good health. Some clones in this sample may be carry-over from other donors' samples.

This chain connects TRBV9 to TRBJ2-4, with D perhaps matching TRBD1 or TRBD2 (6 bases each). The CDR3 consists of 15 residues. Germline-derived CDR1 and CDR2 are SGDLS and YYNGEE. V lost 2 bases and J lost 2, with 11 bases in between. For the CDR3, the DNA is TGTGCCAGCAGCGTGGAGGGGGTGACCAAAAACATTCAGTACTTC. As protein: CASSVEGVTKNIQYF.

The CDR3 here is CASSHRDRVEVGGYTF. The DNA for the CDR3 is TGTGCCAGCAGTCACCGGGACAGGGTGGAGGTTGGTGGCTACACCTTC. The V gene is TRBV27, the J gene TRBJ1-2, with 9 bases aligning to TRBD1. In germline, CDR1 is MNHEY, CDR2 SMNVEV (reference sequence). Unmatched junction bases numbered 14, after V lost 5 bases and J lost 7 bases. The CDR3 contains 16 residues.

The chain recombines TRBV4-2 with TRBJ1-2, with D possibly TRBD1 on 6 matching bases. The CDR3 consists of 16 residues. Deletions cut 3 bases from V and 0 bases from J, with 14 bases between. Germline CDR1 LGHNA, CDR2 YNFKEQ. The CDR3 sequence: CASSHGKTGTNYGYTF. The CDR3 DNA sequence: TGTGCCAGCAGCCATGGGAAGACAGGAACTAACTATGGCTACACCTTC.

A few counts support this clone. The sample has other DNA sequences that encode this CDR3 too. CDR3 nucleotide sequence: TGTGCCAGCAGTTTAGGCGGCTCCTACGAGCAGTACTTC. Amino acid sequence: CASSLGGSYEQYF. This chain connects TRBV27 to TRBJ2-7; the D is unclear. V lost 2 bases to trimming and J lost 0 bases, with 5 bases between them. CDR3 length equals 13 residues. From germline, CDR1 is MNHEY and CDR2 SMNVEV (reference sequence).

The rearrangement links TRBV4-2 to TRBJ1-1; D not certain. Germline V lookup: CDR1 LGHNA, CDR2 YNFKEQ. V dropped 5 bases and J dropped 1 base, with 11 bases sitting between them. There are 14 residues in the CDR3. The CDR3 DNA reads as TGTGCCAGCAGCGAAAACTCAGGGAACACTGAAGCTTTCTTT. Translating it yields CASSENSGNTEAFF.